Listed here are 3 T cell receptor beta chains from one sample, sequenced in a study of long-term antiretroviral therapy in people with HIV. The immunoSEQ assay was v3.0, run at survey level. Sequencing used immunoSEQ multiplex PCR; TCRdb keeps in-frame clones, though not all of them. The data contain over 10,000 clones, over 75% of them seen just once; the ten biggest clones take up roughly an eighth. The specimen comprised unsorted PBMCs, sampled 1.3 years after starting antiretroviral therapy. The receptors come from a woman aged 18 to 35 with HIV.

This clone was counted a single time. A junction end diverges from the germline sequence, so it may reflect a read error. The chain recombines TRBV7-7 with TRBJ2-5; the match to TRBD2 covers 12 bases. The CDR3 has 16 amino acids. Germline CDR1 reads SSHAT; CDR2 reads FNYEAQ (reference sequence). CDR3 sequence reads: CASSLGTSGSEETQYF. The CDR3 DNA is TGTGCTAGCAGCTTAGGGACTAGCGGGTCTGAGGAGACCCAGTACTTC.

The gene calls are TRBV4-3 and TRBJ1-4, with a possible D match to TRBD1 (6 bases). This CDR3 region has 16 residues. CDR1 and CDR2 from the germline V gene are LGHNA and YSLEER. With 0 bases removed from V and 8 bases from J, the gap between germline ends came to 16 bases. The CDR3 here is CASSQDAGARSEKLFF. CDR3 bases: TGCGCCAGCAGCCAAGATGCAGGGGCGCGATCCGAAAAACTGTTTTTT.

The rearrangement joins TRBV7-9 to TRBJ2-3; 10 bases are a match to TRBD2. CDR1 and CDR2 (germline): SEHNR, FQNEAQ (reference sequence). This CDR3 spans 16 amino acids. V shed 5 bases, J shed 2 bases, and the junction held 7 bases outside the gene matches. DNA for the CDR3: TGTGCCAGCAGCCGGAAGCGGGGGGGAAACACAGATACGCAGTATTTT. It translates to CASSRKRGGNTDTQYF.